Listed below are T cell receptor beta chains from one sample, sequenced in a study of T cell responses to AZD1222 COVID-19 vaccine. Repertoires were generated with immunoSEQ multiplex PCR, while TCRdb's copy carries only in-frame clones and drops some. The data hold under 150,000 clones, with roughly 91% observed a single time. Here the sequenced sample was peripheral blood, taken on day 0 of AZD1222 vaccination. The origin of the receptors is an adult in good health. Both conserved end residues are part of each CDR3. The D gene is left open where the match is weak. Clone size appears in some rows only: once, few, many, or a class for an expanded clone.

clone_size	j_call	cdr3_length	d_call	v_call	cdr3_nt	cdr3_aa
NA	TRBJ2-3	15	NA	TRBV4-3	TGCGCCAGCAGTCGTACTAGCTCTAGCACAGATACGCAGTATTTT	CASSRTSSSTDTQYF
NA	TRBJ2-5	13	NA	TRBV4-1	TGCGCCAGCAGCCAAGATGGCTACCAGACCCAGTACTTC	CASSQDGYQTQYF
NA	TRBJ1-1	12	NA	TRBV9	TGTGCCAGTGGAGGGATCAACACTGAAGCTTTCTTT	CASGGINTEAFF
NA	TRBJ2-7	10	NA	TRBV29-1	TGCAGCGTTGAAGATCATGAGCAGTACTTC	CSVEDHEQYF
NA	TRBJ2-7	14	NA	TRBV4-1	TGCGCCAGCAGCCTCAGAGAGGGGGCCTACGAGCAGTACTTC	CASSLREGAYEQYF
NA	TRBJ2-7	15	TRBD1	TRBV5-1	TGCGCCAGCAGCTTATCGGGACAGGGCTCCCACGAGCAGTACTTC	CASSLSGQGSHEQYF
NA	TRBJ2-7	15	NA	TRBV18	TGTGCCAGCTCACCACTGTGGGACCCAACATACGAGCAGTACTTC	CASSPLWDPTYEQYF
NA	TRBJ1-2	13	NA	TRBV19	TGTGCCAGTAGTATGATGAGGGGCTATGGCTACACCTTC	CASSMMRGYGYTF
once	TRBJ1-2	12	NA	TRBV5-6	TGTGCCAGCAGCTTGGGAAACTATGGCTACACCTTC	CASSLGNYGYTF
NA	TRBJ1-6	15	NA	TRBV2	TGTGCCAGCAAGAATGGGGACGGCTTGCATTCACCCCTCCACTTT	CASKNGDGLHSPLHF
NA	TRBJ1-2	13	TRBD1	TRBV7-9	TGTGCCAGCAGCTTAGAACTGGGACAGGGGAACACCTTC	CASSLELGQGNTF
NA	TRBJ2-1	13	NA	TRBV6-2/TRBV6-3	TGTGCCAGCAGTTATTTAACGCAGGGCGAGCAGTTCTTC	CASSYLTQGEQFF
NA	TRBJ1-5	14	NA	TRBV19	TGTGCCAGTAGTATGGGCACGGAAAATCAGCCCCAGCATTTT	CASSMGTENQPQHF
NA	TRBJ2-7	15	TRBD1	TRBV19	TGTGCCAGTAGTTTTCAGGACAGGGGCGGCTACGAGCAGTACTTC	CASSFQDRGGYEQYF
NA	TRBJ2-3	15	NA	TRBV6-2/TRBV6-3	TGTGCCAGCAGTGGCGCGGGTGAGGGAACAGATACGCAGTATTTT	CASSGAGEGTDTQYF
NA	TRBJ2-1	11	NA	TRBV29-1	TGCAGCGTTCCGGGGGCCGCTGAGCAGTTCTTC	CSVPGAAEQFF
NA	TRBJ1-1	12	NA	TRBV29-1	TGCAGCGTTGCGGGGGGGAGCACTGAAGCTTTCTTT	CSVAGGSTEAFF
NA	TRBJ1-2	15	TRBD1	TRBV27	TGTGCCAGCAGTGCAAGACAGGGGGCAATGCGGGGCTACACCTTC	CASSARQGAMRGYTF
NA	TRBJ1-2	13	NA	TRBV24-1	TGTGCCACCAGTGTGGGTCCAGGGGTCGGCTACACCTTC	CATSVGPGVGYTF
NA	TRBJ2-3	16	NA	TRBV6-2/TRBV6-3	TGTGCCAGCAGTGCCGATCCGGGAGTGCTCCCAGATACGCAGTATTTT	CASSADPGVLPDTQYF
NA	TRBJ2-7	14	NA	TRBV24-1	TGTGCCACCAGTGCACCTGAGGGCCTTTACGAGCAGTACTTC	CATSAPEGLYEQYF
NA	TRBJ1-5	13	NA	TRBV5-6	TGTGCCAGCAGCTTGGGGGTCAATCAGCCCCAGCATTTT	CASSLGVNQPQHF
NA	TRBJ1-5	12	NA	TRBV19	TGTGCCAGTAGTGAGGGCCATCAGCCCCAGCATTTT	CASSEGHQPQHF
NA	TRBJ2-7	15	TRBD2	TRBV6-5	TGTGCCAGCAGTTACAATCTCGGGGGGGGATACGAGCAGTACTTC	CASSYNLGGGYEQYF
NA	TRBJ1-1	13	NA	TRBV5-6	TGTGCCAGCAGACGGAATGGGGAGGGGAAAGCTTTCTTT	CASRRNGEGKAFF
NA	TRBJ1-1	16	NA	TRBV7-2	TGTGCCAGCAGCTTATTCTACAGTTTCATGAACACTGAAGCTTTCTTT	CASSLFYSFMNTEAFF
NA	TRBJ1-5	13	NA	TRBV12-3/TRBV12-4	TGTGCCAGCAGTTTAGGTTCCCGTGCCGTTGTGCATTTT	CASSLGSRAVVHF
NA	TRBJ1-6	15	NA	TRBV7-4	TGTGCCAGCAGCTTCGAGGTCTCCTATAATTCACCCCTCCACTTT	CASSFEVSYNSPLHF
NA	TRBJ1-4	15	TRBD1	TRBV4-1	TGCGCCAGCAGCCCCCAGGGACAGGGACGTGAAAAACTGTTTTTT	CASSPQGQGREKLFF
NA	TRBJ2-5	15	TRBD2	TRBV24-1	TGTGCCACCAGTGAGAGCGGGAGGGTTCAAGAGACCCAGTACTTC	CATSESGRVQETQYF
NA	TRBJ2-1	16	NA	TRBV7-9	TGTGCCAGCAGCTTAGCGGAGGGGGGTCCCTACAATGAGCAGTTCTTC	CASSLAEGGPYNEQFF
NA	TRBJ1-5	13	NA	TRBV15	TGTGCCACACACCGGGGACGGCGAAGGCCCCAGCATTTT	CATHRGRRRPQHF
NA	TRBJ1-3	14	NA	TRBV5-1	TGCGCCAGCAGTCAAGGGGAGCCTGGAAACACCATATATTTT	CASSQGEPGNTIYF
NA	TRBJ2-1	14	TRBD2	TRBV6-2/TRBV6-3	TGTGCCAGCAACCCTACGGGACTAGCGGGTGAGCAGTTCTTC	CASNPTGLAGEQFF
NA	TRBJ2-1	12	NA	TRBV28	TGTGCCAGCAGGCAGGGTTACAATGAGCAGTTCTTC	CASRQGYNEQFF
NA	TRBJ2-5	14	NA	TRBV7-3	TGTGCCAGCAGCTTATCGGGTAATCAAGAGACCCAGTACTTC	CASSLSGNQETQYF
NA	TRBJ2-7	11	TRBD1	TRBV12-3/TRBV12-4	TGTGCCAGCAGCCCCGGGACAGGGAATGACTTC	CASSPGTGNDF
once	TRBJ2-1	15	NA	TRBV28	TGTGCCAGCAGTCATCGGGAGCGGGCCTACAATGAGCAGTTCTTC	CASSHRERAYNEQFF
NA	TRBJ2-2	14	NA	TRBV7-8	TGTGCCAGCAGCTTAACGGAGAACACCGGGGAGCTGTTTTTT	CASSLTENTGELFF
NA	TRBJ2-7	17	NA	TRBV11-2	TGTGCCAGCAGCTCGGGGCGGGACACTCGGCGGTTGTACGAGCAGTACTTC	CASSSGRDTRRLYEQYF
NA	TRBJ1-5	13	NA	TRBV6-2/TRBV6-3	TGTGCCAGCAGTTACGGGATGCGTCAGCCCCAGCATTTT	CASSYGMRQPQHF
NA	TRBJ1-6	12	NA	TRBV6-5	TGTGCCAGCAAACAGGCTAATTCACCCCTCCACTTT	CASKQANSPLHF
NA	TRBJ2-7	15	TRBD2	TRBV5-4	TGTGCCAGCAGCACCAAGCGGGAGTTATCCTACGAGCAGTACTTC	CASSTKRELSYEQYF
NA	TRBJ2-7	14	TRBD1	TRBV2	TGTGCCAGCAGTGGTCCCCGGACAGGCTACGAGCAGTACTTC	CASSGPRTGYEQYF